Listed here are 7 T cell receptor beta chains from one sample, sequenced in a study of T cells after yellow fever vaccination. TCRdb re-called the 5' RACE reads with MiXCR, one entry per CDR3 protein. The sample lists approximately 340,000 distinct CDR3 sequences, 8.5% to 10% seen once, with about a sixth in the top ten. Material: PBMCs, obtained on the day of the first yellow fever vaccination. Source of these receptors: a man between 18 and 35 years old who received the YFV17D yellow fever vaccine.

This clonotype was recorded at least ten times. J is TRBJ2-7 and V is TRBV25-1; no reliable D call. Per the germline V gene, CDR1 is MGHDK and CDR2 is SYGVNS. The CDR3 covers 12 residues. Trimming shortened V by 3 bases and J by 4 bases, and 7 bases separated the two germline ends. CDR3 in amino acids: CASSDWVYEQYF. DNA of the CDR3: TGTGCCAGCAGTGATTGGGTTTACGAGCAGTACTTC.

In its sample, this clonotype was seen a few times. The chain uses TRBV12-3 or TRBV12-4 and TRBJ2-2, with D possibly TRBD2 on 6 matching bases. The CDR3 is made up of 15 amino acids. Deletions cut 3 bases from V and 5 bases from J, with 13 bases between. The CDR3 DNA sequence: TGTGCCAGCAGTTTCAGGACCGCGGGGACCGGGGAGCTGTTTTTT. Its translation is CASSFRTAGTGELFF.

V and J are TRBV9 and TRBJ2-7; D is ambiguous. V lost 0 bases to trimming and J lost 4 bases, with 8 bases between them. This CDR3 region has 13 residues. Germline loops: CDR1 SGDLS, CDR2 YYNGEE. CDR3 amino acids: CASSVADAYEQYF. CDR3 coding DNA: TGTGCCAGCAGCGTAGCGGACGCTTACGAGCAGTACTTC. The full variable domain, completed using reference TRBV9 and TRBJ2-7, is DSGVTQTPKHLITATGQRVTLRCSPRSGDLSVYWYQQSLDQGLQFLIQYYNGEERAKGNILERFSAQQFPDLHSELNLSSLELGDSALYFCASSVADAYEQYFGPGTRLTVT.

J is TRBJ2-6 and V is TRBV11-2; 9 nucleotides line up with TRBD1. V lost 7 bases and J lost 0; bases outside the gene matches: 10. From germline, CDR1 is SGHAT and CDR2 FQNNGV. CDR3 length: 18 amino acids. The CDR3 is CASIQRWTGVSGANVLTF. The CDR3 DNA sequence: TGTGCCAGCATCCAAAGGTGGACAGGGGTCTCTGGGGCCAACGTCCTGACTTTC.

Ten or more counts support this clonotype. The gene calls are TRBV5-1 and TRBJ1-1, with TRBD1 matching over 8 bases. The CDR3 runs to 14 residues. Germline CDR1 reads SGHRS; CDR2 reads YFSETQ. V trimming: 2 bases; J trimming: 5 bases; junction bases outside the gene matches: 5. CDR3 amino acids: CASSFMTGATEAFF. The CDR3 DNA sequence: TGCGCCAGCAGCTTTATGACAGGGGCTACTGAAGCTTTCTTT.

This clonotype has a handful of counts. V and J are TRBV19 and TRBJ2-7; TRBD1 aligns across 9 bases. Trimming took 5 bases from V and 6 from J; bases not matched to a gene: 8. Germline loops: CDR1 LNHDA, CDR2 SQIVND (reference sequence). This CDR3 region has 14 residues. The CDR3 coding sequence is TGTGCCAGTAGTTTGTCCGGGACAGGGAGCGAGCAGTACGTC. Translating gives CASSLSGTGSEQYV.

The table lists this clonotype with a few counts. The chain joins TRBV6-2 or TRBV6-3 to TRBJ1-2; D is ambiguous. Germline CDR1 reads MNHEY; CDR2 reads SVGEGT. The V gene lost 2 bases and the J gene lost 0 bases, with 10 bases spanning the gap. The CDR3 spans 15 residues. In nucleotides, the CDR3 is TGTGCCAGCAGTTACGTGTCAGCTTCTAACTATGGCTACACCTTC. This codes for CASSYVSASNYGYTF.